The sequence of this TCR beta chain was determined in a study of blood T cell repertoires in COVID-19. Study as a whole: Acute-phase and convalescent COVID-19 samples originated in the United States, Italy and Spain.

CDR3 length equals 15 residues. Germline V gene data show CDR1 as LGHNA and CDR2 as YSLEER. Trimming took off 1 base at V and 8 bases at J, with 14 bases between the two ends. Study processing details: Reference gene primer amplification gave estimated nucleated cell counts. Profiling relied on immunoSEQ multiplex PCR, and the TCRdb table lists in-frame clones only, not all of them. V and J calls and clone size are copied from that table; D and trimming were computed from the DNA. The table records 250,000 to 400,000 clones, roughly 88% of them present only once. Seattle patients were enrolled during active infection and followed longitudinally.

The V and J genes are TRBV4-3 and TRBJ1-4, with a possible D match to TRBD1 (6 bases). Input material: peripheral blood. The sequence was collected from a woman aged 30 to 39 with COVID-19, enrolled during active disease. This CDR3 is CASSQVTGIGEKLFF. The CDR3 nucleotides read TGCGCCAGCAGCCAAGTAACAGGGATTGGCGAAAAACTGTTTTTT.